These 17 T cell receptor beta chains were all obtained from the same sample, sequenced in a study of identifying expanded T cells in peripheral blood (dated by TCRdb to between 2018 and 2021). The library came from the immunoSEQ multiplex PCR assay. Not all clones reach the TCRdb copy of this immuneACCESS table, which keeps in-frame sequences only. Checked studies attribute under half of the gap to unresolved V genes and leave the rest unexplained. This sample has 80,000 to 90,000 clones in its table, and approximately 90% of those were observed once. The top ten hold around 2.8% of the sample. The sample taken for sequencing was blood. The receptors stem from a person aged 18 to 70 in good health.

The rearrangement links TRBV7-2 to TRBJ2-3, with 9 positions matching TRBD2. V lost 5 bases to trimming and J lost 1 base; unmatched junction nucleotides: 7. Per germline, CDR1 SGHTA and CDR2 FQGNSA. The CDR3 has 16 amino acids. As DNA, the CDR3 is TGTGCCAGCAGCCATAGGCAGCGGGGGGGCACAGATACGCAGTATTTT. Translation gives CASSHRQRGGTDTQYF.

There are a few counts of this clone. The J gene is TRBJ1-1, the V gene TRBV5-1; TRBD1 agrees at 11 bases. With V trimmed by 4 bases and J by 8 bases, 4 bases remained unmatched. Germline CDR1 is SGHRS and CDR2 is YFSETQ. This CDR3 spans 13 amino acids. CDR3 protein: CASSADRGQEAFF. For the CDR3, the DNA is TGCGCCAGCAGCGCGGACAGGGGGCAAGAAGCTTTCTTT. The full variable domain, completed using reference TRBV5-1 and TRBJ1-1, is KAGVTQTPRYLIKTRGQQVTLSCSPISGHRSVSWYQQTPGQGLQFLFEYFSETQRNKGNFPGRFSGRQFSNSRSEMNVSTLELGDSALYLCASSADRGQEAFFGQGTRLTVV.

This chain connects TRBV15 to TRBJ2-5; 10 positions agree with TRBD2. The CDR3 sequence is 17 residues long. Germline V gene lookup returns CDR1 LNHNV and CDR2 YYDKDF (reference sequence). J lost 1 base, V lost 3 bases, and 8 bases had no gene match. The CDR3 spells CATSSSLAGVTQETQYF. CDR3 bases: TGTGCCACCAGCAGCTCCCTAGCGGGAGTGACCCAAGAGACCCAGTACTTC.

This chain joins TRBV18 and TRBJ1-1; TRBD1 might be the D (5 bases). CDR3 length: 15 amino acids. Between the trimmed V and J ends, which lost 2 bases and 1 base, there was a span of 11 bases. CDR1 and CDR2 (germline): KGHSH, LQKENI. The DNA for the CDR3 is TGTGCCAGCTCACCAACCAGGGAGGCGAACACTGAAGCTTTCTTT. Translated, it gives CASSPTREANTEAFF.

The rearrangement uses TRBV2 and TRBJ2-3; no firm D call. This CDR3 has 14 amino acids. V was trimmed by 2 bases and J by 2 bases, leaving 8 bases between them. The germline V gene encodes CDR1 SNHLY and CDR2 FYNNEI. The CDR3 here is CASSERRTTDTQYF. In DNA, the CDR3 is TGTGCCAGCAGTGAAAGGAGAACCACAGATACGCAGTATTTT.

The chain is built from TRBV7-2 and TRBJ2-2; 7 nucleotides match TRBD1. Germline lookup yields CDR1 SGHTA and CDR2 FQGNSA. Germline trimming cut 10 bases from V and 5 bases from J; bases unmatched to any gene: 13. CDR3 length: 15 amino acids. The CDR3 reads CAIGDRVGLTGELFF. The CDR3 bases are TGTGCCATAGGCGACAGGGTAGGGTTGACCGGGGAGCTGTTTTTT. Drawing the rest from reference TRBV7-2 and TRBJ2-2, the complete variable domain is GAGVSQSPSNKVTEKGKDVELRCDPISGHTALYWYRQSLGQGLEFLIYFQGNSAPDKSGLPSDRFSAERTGGSVSTLTIQRTQQEDSAVYLCAIGDRVGLTGELFFGEGSRLTVL.

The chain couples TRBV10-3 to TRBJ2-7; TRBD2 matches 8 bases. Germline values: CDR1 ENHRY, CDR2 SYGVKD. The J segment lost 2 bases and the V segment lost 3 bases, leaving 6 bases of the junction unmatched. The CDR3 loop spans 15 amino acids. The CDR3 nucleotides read TGTGCCATCAGTGATCGCGGGAGGTCCCCCTACGAGCAGTACTTC. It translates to CAISDRGRSPYEQYF.

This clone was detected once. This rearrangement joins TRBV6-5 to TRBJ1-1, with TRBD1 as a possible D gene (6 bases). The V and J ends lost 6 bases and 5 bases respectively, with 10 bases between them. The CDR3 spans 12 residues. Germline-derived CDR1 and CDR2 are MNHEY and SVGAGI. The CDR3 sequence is CASSQGKTEAFF. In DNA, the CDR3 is TGTGCCAGCAGCCAGGGGAAGACTGAAGCTTTCTTT.

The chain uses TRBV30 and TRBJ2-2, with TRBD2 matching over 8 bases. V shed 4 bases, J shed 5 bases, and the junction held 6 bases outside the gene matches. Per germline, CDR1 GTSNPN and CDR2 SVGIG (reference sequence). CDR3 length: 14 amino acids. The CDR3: CAWTGGAITGELFF. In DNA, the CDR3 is TGTGCCTGGACCGGGGGGGCCATAACCGGGGAGCTGTTTTTT.

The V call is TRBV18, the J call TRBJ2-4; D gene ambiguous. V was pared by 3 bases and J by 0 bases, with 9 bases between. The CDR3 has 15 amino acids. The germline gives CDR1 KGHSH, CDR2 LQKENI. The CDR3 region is CASSPSRKAKNIQYF. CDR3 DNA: TGTGCCAGCTCACCGTCGAGGAAAGCCAAAAACATTCAGTACTTC. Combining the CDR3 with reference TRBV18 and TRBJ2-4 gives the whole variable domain NAGVMQNPRHLVRRRGQEARLRCSPMKGHSHVYWYRQLPEEGLKFMVYLQKENIIDESGMPKERFSAEFPKEGPSILRIQQVVRGDSAAYFCASSPSRKAKNIQYFGAGTRLSVL.

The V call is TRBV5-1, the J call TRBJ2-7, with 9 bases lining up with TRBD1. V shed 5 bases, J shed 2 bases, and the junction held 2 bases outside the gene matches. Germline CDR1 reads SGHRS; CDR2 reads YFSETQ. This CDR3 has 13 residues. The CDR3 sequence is CASRRDRAYEQYF. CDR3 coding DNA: TGCGCCAGCAGACGGGACAGGGCCTACGAGCAGTACTTC. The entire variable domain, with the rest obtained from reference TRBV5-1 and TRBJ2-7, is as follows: KAGVTQTPRYLIKTRGQQVTLSCSPISGHRSVSWYQQTPGQGLQFLFEYFSETQRNKGNFPGRFSGRQFSNSRSEMNVSTLELGDSALYLCASRRDRAYEQYFGPGTRLTVT.

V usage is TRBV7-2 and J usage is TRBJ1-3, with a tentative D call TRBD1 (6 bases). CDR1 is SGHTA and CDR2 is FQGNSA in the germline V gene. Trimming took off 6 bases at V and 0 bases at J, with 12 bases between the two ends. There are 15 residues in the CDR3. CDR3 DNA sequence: TGTGCCAGCAGTTCGGGGGCCCGCTCTGGAAACACCATATATTTT. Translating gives CASSSGARSGNTIYF.

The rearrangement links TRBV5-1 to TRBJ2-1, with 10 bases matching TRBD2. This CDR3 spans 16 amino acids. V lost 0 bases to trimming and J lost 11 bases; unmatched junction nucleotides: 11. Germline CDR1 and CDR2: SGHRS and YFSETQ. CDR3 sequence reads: CASSLDSGGLSGKQFF. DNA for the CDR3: TGCGCCAGCAGCTTGGATAGCGGGGGGTTATCGGGGAAGCAGTTCTTC.

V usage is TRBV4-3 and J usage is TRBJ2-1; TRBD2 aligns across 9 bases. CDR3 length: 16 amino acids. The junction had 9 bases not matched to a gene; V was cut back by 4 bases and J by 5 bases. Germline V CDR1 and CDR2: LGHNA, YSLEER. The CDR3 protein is CASSLFSGSWNNEQFF. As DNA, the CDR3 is TGCGCCAGCAGCCTATTTAGCGGGAGCTGGAACAATGAGCAGTTCTTC.

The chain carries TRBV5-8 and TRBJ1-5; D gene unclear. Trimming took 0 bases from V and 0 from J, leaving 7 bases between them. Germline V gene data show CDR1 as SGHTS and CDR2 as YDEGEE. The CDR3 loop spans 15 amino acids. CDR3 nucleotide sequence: TGTGCCAGCAGCTTGGCACAAAATAGCAATCAGCCCCAGCATTTT. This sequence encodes CASSLAQNSNQPQHF.

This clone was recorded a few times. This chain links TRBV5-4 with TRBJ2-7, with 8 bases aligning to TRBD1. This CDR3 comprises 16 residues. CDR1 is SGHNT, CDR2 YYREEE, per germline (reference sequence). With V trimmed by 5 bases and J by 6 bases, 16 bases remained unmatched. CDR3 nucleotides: TGTGCCAGCAGACCTGCCGACAGGGGAAAGAGTTCCGAGCAGTACTTC. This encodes CASRPADRGKSSEQYF.

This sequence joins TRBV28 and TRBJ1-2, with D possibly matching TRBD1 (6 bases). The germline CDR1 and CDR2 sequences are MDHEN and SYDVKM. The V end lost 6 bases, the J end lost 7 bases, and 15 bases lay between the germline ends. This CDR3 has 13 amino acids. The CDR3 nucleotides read TGTGCCAGCAGCACAACAGGGTACGGTGGCTACACCTTC. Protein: CASSTTGYGGYTF.